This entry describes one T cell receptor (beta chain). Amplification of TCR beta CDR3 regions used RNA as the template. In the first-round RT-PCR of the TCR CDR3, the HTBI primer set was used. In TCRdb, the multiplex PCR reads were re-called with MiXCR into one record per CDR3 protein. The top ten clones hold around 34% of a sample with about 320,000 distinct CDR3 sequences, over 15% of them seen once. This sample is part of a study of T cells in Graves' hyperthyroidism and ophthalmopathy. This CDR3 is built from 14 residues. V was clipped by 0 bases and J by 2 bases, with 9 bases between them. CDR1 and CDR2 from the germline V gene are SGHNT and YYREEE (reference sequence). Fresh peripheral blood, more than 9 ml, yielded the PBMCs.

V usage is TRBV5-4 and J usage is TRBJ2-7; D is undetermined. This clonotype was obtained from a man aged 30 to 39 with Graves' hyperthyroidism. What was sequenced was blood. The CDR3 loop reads CASSLEPPTYEQYF. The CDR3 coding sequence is TGTGCCAGCAGCTTGGAACCTCCGACCTACGAGCAGTACTTC. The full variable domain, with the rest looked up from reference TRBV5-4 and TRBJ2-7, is ETGVTQSPTHLIKTRGQQVTLRCSSQSGHNTVSWYQQALGQGPQFIFQYYREEENGRGNFPPRFSGLQFPNYSSELNVNALELDDSALYLCASSLEPPTYEQYFGPGTRLTVT.